These T cell receptor beta chains were read from a single sample in a study of shared clonotypes between healthy human individuals. Clones were sequenced by immunoSEQ multiplex PCR, and TCRdb holds only the in-frame ones, with some missing. The sample lists some 1.5 million clones; 95% to 99% were seen once. Sequencing used naive CD4+ T cells sorted from blood. These receptor sequences come from a man under 40 in good health. Each CDR3 is given with its conserved first and last residue. The D gene is left open where the match is weak. Only part of the rows carry a size: once, few, many, or a class if the clone is expanded.

TRBJ2-7 TRBD2 TRBV18 - CASRTSGIYEQYF TGTGCCAGCAGGACTAGCGGGATCTACGAGCAGTACTTC
TRBJ2-7 - TRBV18 - CASSPQQGSHEQYF TGTGCCAGCTCACCACAACAGGGTAGTCACGAGCAGTACTTC
TRBJ2-1 - TRBV5-5 - CASSPGQPLAYNEQFF TGTGCCAGCAGCCCTGGACAGCCACTAGCCTACAATGAGCAGTTCTTC
TRBJ2-3 TRBD1 TRBV19 - CASSSRQGAADTQYF TGTGCCAGTAGTTCCAGACAGGGGGCGGCAGATACGCAGTATTTT
TRBJ2-5 TRBD1 TRBV2 once CASRIDRGQETQYF TGTGCCAGCAGGATAGACAGGGGGCAAGAGACCCAGTACTTC
TRBJ2-7 TRBD2 TRBV19 - CASSTTRTGTSGSYEQYF TGTGCCAGTAGTACCACGAGAACCGGGACTAGCGGATCCTACGAGCAGTACTTC
TRBJ2-3 - TRBV6-5 - CASRTNSLPVTQYF TGTGCCAGCAGGACTAACTCACTGCCAGTTACGCAGTATTTT
TRBJ2-5 - TRBV7-8 - CASSSGGETQYF TGTGCCAGCAGCTCCGGCGGGGAGACCCAGTACTTC
TRBJ2-2 - TRBV15 - CATSREGTYTGELFF TGTGCCACCAGCAGAGAGGGCACCTACACCGGGGAGCTGTTTTTT
TRBJ2-3 - TRBV9 - CASSVGPPVLSTDTQYF TGTGCCAGCAGCGTAGGTCCGCCGGTTCTTAGTACAGATACGCAGTATTTT
TRBJ2-7 - TRBV29-1 - CSVRLHLEGEQYF TGCAGCGTTAGACTCCATCTAGAGGGCGAGCAGTACTTC
TRBJ2-2 TRBD2 TRBV7-6 - CASSLVGTRTTGELFF TGTGCCAGCAGCTTAGTTGGGACTAGAACCACCGGGGAGCTGTTTTTT
TRBJ2-1 - TRBV27 - CASSFGNLAAYNEQFF TGTGCCAGCAGTTTCGGGAATTTGGCGGCCTACAATGAGCAGTTCTTC
TRBJ2-3 - TRBV2 - CASSGPGLPDTQYF TGTGCCAGCAGCGGCCCAGGACTACCAGATACGCAGTATTTT
TRBJ1-1 - TRBV5-1 - CASSLTDGLTEAFF TGCGCCAGCAGCCTCACGGACGGTCTAACCGAAGCTTTCTTT
TRBJ2-2 - TRBV11-2 - CASSLLPGFGAGELFF TGTGCCAGCAGCTTACTTCCGGGGTTTGGGGCCGGGGAGCTGTTTTTT
TRBJ2-5 - TRBV6-1 - CASSEVGGQTQYF TGTGCCAGCAGTGAAGTCGGGGGACAGACCCAGTACTTC
TRBJ2-1 TRBD2 TRBV5-1 - CASSVTSGAYNEQFF TGCGCCAGCAGCGTGACTAGCGGAGCCTACAATGAGCAGTTCTTC
TRBJ2-1 - TRBV10-3 - CAISVRDLGNEQFF TGTGCCATCAGTGTGAGGGACTTGGGCAATGAGCAGTTCTTC
TRBJ1-2 - TRBV5-1 - CASSGVGSYGYTF TGCGCCAGCAGCGGCGTGGGGTCCTATGGCTACACCTTC
TRBJ2-5 - TRBV28 - CASSSPVGRVGQETQYF TGTGCCAGCAGTTCCCCCGTGGGCAGGGTGGGCCAAGAGACCCAGTACTTC
TRBJ1-5 TRBD1 TRBV10-2 - CATAGFQGDQPQHF TGCGCCACCGCGGGTTTCCAGGGGGATCAGCCCCAGCATTTT
TRBJ2-5 TRBD1 TRBV5-1 - CASSLVGQAQETQYF TGCGCCAGCAGCTTGGTGGGACAGGCACAAGAGACCCAGTACTTC
TRBJ2-5 TRBD1 TRBV19 - CASNRDREGPQYF TGTGCCAGTAACCGGGACAGGGAGGGTCCCCAGTACTTC
TRBJ2-7 - TRBV15 once CATGGAYEQYF TGTGCCACCGGGGGAGCCTACGAGCAGTACTTC
TRBJ1-2 - TRBV19 - CASTASGLPRDGYTF TGTGCCAGTACCGCCTCGGGACTGCCGAGGGACGGCTACACCTTC
TRBJ1-3 - TRBV5-4 - CASSIILGRRTIYF TGTGCCAGCAGCATTATTCTCGGACGCCGAACCATATATTTT
TRBJ2-2 - TRBV10-3 - CAISMGWETGELFF TGTGCCATCAGTATGGGTTGGGAAACCGGGGAGCTGTTTTTT
TRBJ2-1 TRBD2 TRBV19 - CASSPGTSGYNEQFF TGTGCCAGTAGCCCCGGGACTAGCGGCTACAATGAGCAGTTCTTC
TRBJ1-2 - TRBV2 - CASRLQALANYGYTF TGTGCCAGCAGGTTACAGGCTCTAGCTAACTATGGCTACACCTTC
TRBJ2-5 - TRBV5-4 - CASSLWGSKRETQYF TGTGCCAGCAGCTTATGGGGGAGTAAGCGAGAGACCCAGTACTTC
TRBJ2-1 - TRBV25-1 - CASSEFLPPHEQFF TGTGCCAGCAGTGAATTTCTACCTCCCCATGAGCAGTTCTTC
TRBJ2-7 - TRBV28 - CASTPLGGTPYEQYF TGTGCCAGCACCCCCCTCGGGGGGACACCCTACGAGCAGTACTTC
TRBJ2-4 - TRBV5-1 - CASSLRGRQELAKNIQYF TGCGCCAGCAGCCTACGGGGGAGACAGGAGCTAGCCAAAAACATTCAGTACTTC
TRBJ2-7 - TRBV9 - CASSVAVGIYEQYF TGTGCCAGCAGCGTGGCGGTAGGTATCTACGAGCAGTACTTC
TRBJ2-1 TRBD1 TRBV7-9 - CASSLGTGKVVNEQFF TGTGCCAGCAGCTTAGGGACAGGGAAAGTGGTCAATGAGCAGTTCTTC
TRBJ2-1 - TRBV21-1 - CASRVGNGKWYNEQFF TGTGCCAGCAGGGTAGGTAACGGGAAATGGTACAATGAGCAGTTCTTC
TRBJ2-1 - TRBV18 - CASSREGGAESGPEQFF TGTGCCAGCTCACGCGAAGGTGGAGCGGAGAGCGGGCCCGAGCAGTTCTTC